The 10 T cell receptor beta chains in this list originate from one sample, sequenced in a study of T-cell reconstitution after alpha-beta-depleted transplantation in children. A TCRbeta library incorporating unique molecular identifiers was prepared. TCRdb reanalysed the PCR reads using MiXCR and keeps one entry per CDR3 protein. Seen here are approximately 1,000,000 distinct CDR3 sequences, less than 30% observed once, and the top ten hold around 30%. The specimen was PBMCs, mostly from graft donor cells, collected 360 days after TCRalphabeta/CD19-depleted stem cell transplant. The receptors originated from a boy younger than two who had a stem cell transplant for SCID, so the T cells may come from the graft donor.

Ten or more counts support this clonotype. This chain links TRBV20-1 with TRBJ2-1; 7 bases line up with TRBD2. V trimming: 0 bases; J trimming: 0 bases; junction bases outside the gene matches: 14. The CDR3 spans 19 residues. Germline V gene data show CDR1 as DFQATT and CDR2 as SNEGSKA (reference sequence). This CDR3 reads CSARESSGTWVSSYNEQFF. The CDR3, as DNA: TGCAGTGCTAGAGAATCTAGCGGAACCTGGGTTAGCTCCTACAATGAGCAGTTCTTC.

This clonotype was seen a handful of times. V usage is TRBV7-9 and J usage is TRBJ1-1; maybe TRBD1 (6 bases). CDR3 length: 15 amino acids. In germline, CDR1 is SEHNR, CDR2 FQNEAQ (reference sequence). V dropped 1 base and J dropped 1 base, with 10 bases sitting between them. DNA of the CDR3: TGTGCCAGCAGCTTAGAGAGGGGACAGAACACTGAAGCTTTCTTT. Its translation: CASSLERGQNTEAFF.

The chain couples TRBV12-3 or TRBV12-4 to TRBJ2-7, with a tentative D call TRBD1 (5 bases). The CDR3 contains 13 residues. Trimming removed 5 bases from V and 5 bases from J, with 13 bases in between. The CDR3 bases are TGTGCCAGCAGTGGTAGGTGGGGCCACGAGCAGTACTTC. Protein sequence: CASSGRWGHEQYF.

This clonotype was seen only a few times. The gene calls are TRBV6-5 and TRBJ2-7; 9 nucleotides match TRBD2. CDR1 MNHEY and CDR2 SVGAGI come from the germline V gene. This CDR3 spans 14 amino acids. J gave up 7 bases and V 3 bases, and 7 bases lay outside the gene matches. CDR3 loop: CASSYGGLAKEQYF. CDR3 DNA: TGTGCCAGCAGTTATGGCGGACTAGCGAAAGAGCAGTACTTC.

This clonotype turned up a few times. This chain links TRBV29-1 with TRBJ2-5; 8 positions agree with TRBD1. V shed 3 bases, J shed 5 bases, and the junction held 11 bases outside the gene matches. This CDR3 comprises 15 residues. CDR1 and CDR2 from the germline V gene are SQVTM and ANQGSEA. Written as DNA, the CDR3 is TGCAGCGTTGACGTTGGACAGGGCAGGGGGGAGACCCAGTACTTC. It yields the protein CSVDVGQGRGETQYF.

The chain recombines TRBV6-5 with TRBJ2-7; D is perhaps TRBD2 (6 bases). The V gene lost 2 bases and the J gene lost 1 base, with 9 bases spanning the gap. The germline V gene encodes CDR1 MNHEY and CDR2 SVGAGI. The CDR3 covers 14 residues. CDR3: CASSYGRESYEQYF. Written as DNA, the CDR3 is TGTGCCAGCAGTTACGGCCGGGAGTCCTACGAGCAGTACTTC.

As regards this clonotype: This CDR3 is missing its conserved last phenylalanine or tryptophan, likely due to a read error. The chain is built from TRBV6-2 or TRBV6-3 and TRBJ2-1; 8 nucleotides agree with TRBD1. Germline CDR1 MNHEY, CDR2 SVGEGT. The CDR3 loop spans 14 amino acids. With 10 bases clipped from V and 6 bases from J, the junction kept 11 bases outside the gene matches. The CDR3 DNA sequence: TGTGCCACCTCGAGGACAGGGTTGGTCAATGAGCAGTTCTAC. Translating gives CATSRTGLVNEQFY.

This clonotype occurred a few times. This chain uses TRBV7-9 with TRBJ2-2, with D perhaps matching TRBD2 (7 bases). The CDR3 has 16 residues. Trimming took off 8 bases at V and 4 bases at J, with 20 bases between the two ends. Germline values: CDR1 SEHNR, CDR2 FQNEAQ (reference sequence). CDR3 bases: TGTGCCAGCCTTCGTACCGGCGGGGGCGGCACCGGGGAGCTGTTTTTT. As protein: CASLRTGGGGTGELFF.

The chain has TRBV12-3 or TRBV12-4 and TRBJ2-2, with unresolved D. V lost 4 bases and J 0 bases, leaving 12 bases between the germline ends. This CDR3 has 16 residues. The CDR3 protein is CASSWLVTTNTGELFF. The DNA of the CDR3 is TGTGCCAGCAGTTGGCTGGTCACAACGAACACCGGGGAGCTGTTTTTT.

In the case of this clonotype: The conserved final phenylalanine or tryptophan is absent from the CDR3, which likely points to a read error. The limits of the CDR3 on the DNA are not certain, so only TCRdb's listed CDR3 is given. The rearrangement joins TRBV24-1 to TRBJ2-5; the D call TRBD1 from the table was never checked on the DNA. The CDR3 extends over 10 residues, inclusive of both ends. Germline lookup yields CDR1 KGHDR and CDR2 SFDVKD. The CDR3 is CATSDPGHSL.